A single sample is the source of the 27 T cell receptor beta chains below, sequenced in a study of Ad26.COV2.S vaccination and SARS-CoV-2 variants. Specified treatment: 15 to 20 received Ad26.COV2.S at low or high dose, single or two shots; 5 received placebo; per-sample allocation not given. The study sampled participants on day 63 after the first vaccine or placebo injection. The method was immunoSEQ multiplex PCR; TCRdb's version includes in-frame clones alone and lacks a portion of them. The sample consists of roughly 450,000 clones, around nine tenths of them appearing once. Sequenced here: peripheral blood, sampled in a trial of Ad26.COV2.S vaccine versus placebo. All receptors come from a person between 18 and 59 years old who received the Ad26.COV2.S COVID-19 vaccine or a placebo.

The chain combines TRBV7-2 with TRBJ1-6; tentative D call: TRBD1 (5 bases). The length of the CDR3 is 14 residues. V was cut by 2 bases and J by 7 bases, with 9 bases left in between. Per the germline V gene, CDR1 is SGHTA and CDR2 is FQGNSA. The CDR3 reads CASSLQGQNSPLHF. The CDR3 coding sequence is TGTGCCAGCAGCTTACAGGGCCAGAATTCACCCCTCCACTTT.

Worth noting for this clone: Germline and junction disagree at one end, which may indicate a read error. The chain has TRBV7-2 and TRBJ2-7; 7 bases line up with TRBD1. CDR3 size: 13 residues. CDR1 and CDR2 from the germline V gene are SGHTA and FQGNSA. CDR3 DNA sequence: TGTGCCAGCAGCTTAGGGGGACAGCCCATAAAGGACTTC. It yields the protein CASSLGGQPIKDF.

V usage is TRBV7-8 and J usage is TRBJ2-1, with D unclear. This CDR3 has 15 amino acids. Trimming removed 1 base from V and 2 bases from J, with 9 bases in between. The germline V gene has CDR1 SGHVS and CDR2 FQNEAQ. The CDR3 bases are TGTGCCAGCAGCTTAGTAGCTAGGCCCTACAATGAGCAGTTCTTC. This codes for CASSLVARPYNEQFF. Full variable domain (outside the CDR3, taken from reference TRBV7-8 and TRBJ2-1): GAGVSQSPRYKVAKRGQDVALRCDPISGHVSLFWYQQALGQGPEFLTYFQNEAQLDKSGLPSDRFFAERPEGSVSTLKIQRTQQEDSAVYLCASSLVARPYNEQFFGPGTRLTVL.

V and J are TRBV15 and TRBJ2-3; D is unresolved. Per the germline V gene, CDR1 is LNHNV and CDR2 is YYDKDF (reference sequence). Trimming shortened V by 6 bases and J by 3 bases, and 10 bases separated the two germline ends. There are 13 residues in the CDR3. CDR3: CATRGYGTDTQYF. Here the CDR3 DNA reads TGTGCCACCAGAGGGTACGGAACAGATACGCAGTATTTT.

The sample holds a few counts of this clone. The chain combines TRBV4-1 with TRBJ2-2; 11 bases are shared with TRBD2. The CDR3 is made up of 17 amino acids. Germline V gives CDR1 MGHRA, CDR2 YSYEKL. The ends lost 4 bases at V and 1 base at J; junction bases unmatched: 5. The CDR3: CASSRALAGGNTGELFF. The CDR3 bases are TGCGCCAGCAGCCGGGCCCTAGCGGGAGGGAACACCGGGGAGCTGTTTTTT.

The rearrangement uses TRBV18 and TRBJ2-3; D call uncertain. Germline V CDR1 and CDR2: KGHSH, LQKENI. Between the trimmed V and J ends, which lost 0 bases and 0 bases, there was a span of 7 bases. The CDR3 sequence is 15 residues long. In nucleotides, the CDR3 is TGTGCCAGCTCACCACCGGCGGTTAGCACAGATACGCAGTATTTT. As protein: CASSPPAVSTDTQYF. Based on the CDR3 plus reference TRBV18 and TRBJ2-3, the full variable domain is NAGVMQNPRHLVRRRGQEARLRCSPMKGHSHVYWYRQLPEEGLKFMVYLQKENIIDESGMPKERFSAEFPKEGPSILRIQQVVRGDSAAYFCASSPPAVSTDTQYFGPGTRLTVL.

This chain connects TRBV18 to TRBJ1-1; 9 nucleotides agree with TRBD1. Germline trimming cut 1 base from V and 2 bases from J; bases unmatched to any gene: 2. The CDR3 loop spans 15 amino acids. Germline loops: CDR1 KGHSH, CDR2 LQKENI. The CDR3 region is CASSPRQGGNTEAFF. DNA for the CDR3: TGTGCCAGCTCACCACGACAGGGGGGTAACACTGAAGCTTTCTTT. The whole variable domain, filled in from reference TRBV18 and TRBJ1-1, reads NAGVMQNPRHLVRRRGQEARLRCSPMKGHSHVYWYRQLPEEGLKFMVYLQKENIIDESGMPKERFSAEFPKEGPSILRIQQVVRGDSAAYFCASSPRQGGNTEAFFGQGTRLTVV.

CDR3 nucleotide sequence: TGTGCCAGCAGCACAGGGGTTTGGACTGAAGCTTTCTTT. It encodes CASSTGVWTEAFF. The chain employs TRBV12-3 or TRBV12-4 and TRBJ1-1; TRBD1 aligns across 7 bases. The CDR3 has 13 residues. The V gene end was trimmed by 6 bases and the J gene end by 5 bases; junction bases not matched to a gene: 6.

V and J are TRBV25-1 and TRBJ2-2, with D possibly being TRBD1 or TRBD2 (5 bases each). V was shortened by 9 bases and J by 3 bases, with 14 bases between the two germline ends. Germline assignment: CDR1 MGHDK and CDR2 SYGVNS. The CDR3 is 14 amino acids. The CDR3 loop is CASRAGTYTGELFF. The CDR3, as DNA: TGTGCCAGTAGAGCAGGGACGTACACCGGGGAGCTGTTTTTT.

The chain is built from TRBV30 and TRBJ1-5; a possible D gene is TRBD1 (6 bases). Germline V gene data show CDR1 as GTSNPN and CDR2 as SVGIG (reference sequence). CDR3 length: 17 residues. Trimming cost V 2 bases and J 4 bases, with 21 bases left between them. CDR3 nucleotide sequence: TGTGCCTGGAGTTCCGGGTCCGGGACATATAATAATCAGCCCCAGCATTTT. Protein: CAWSSGSGTYNNQPQHF. Supplemented by reference TRBV30 and TRBJ1-5, the full variable domain reads SQTIHQWPATLVQPVGSPLSLECTVEGTSNPNLYWYRQAAGRGLQLLFYSVGIGQISSEVPQNLSASRPQDRQFILSSKKLLLSDSGFYLCAWSSGSGTYNNQPQHFGDGTRLSIL.

The J gene is TRBJ1-6, the V gene TRBV15, with D tentatively TRBD1 (5 bases). Per germline, CDR1 LNHNV and CDR2 YYDKDF (reference sequence). This CDR3 has 15 amino acids. The germline V and J ends were trimmed by 0 bases and 10 bases, with 13 bases remaining between them. As DNA, the CDR3 is TGTGCCACCAGCAGAGATCTCATCAGGGAGTCACCCCTCCACTTT. Amino acids: CATSRDLIRESPLHF. Full variable domain (missing parts from reference TRBV15 and TRBJ1-6): DAMVIQNPRYQVTQFGKPVTLSCSQTLNHNVMYWYQQKSSQAPKLLFHYYDKDFNNEADTPDNFQSRRPNTSFCFLDIRSPGLGDTAMYLCATSRDLIRESPLHFGNGTRLTVT.

J is TRBJ2-7 and V is TRBV28; D gene uncertain. The CDR3 length is 11 residues. The germline V and J ends were trimmed by 5 bases and 7 bases, with 9 bases remaining between them. Germline V CDR1 and CDR2: MDHEN, SYDVKM. CDR3 residues: CASSAPREQYF. CDR3 DNA sequence: TGTGCCAGCAGTGCCCCCCGGGAGCAGTACTTC. Using reference TRBV28 and TRBJ2-7 for the parts outside the CDR3, the full variable domain is DVKVTQSSRYLVKRTGEKVFLECVQDMDHENMFWYRQDPGLGLRLIYFSYDVKMKEKGDIPEGYSVSREKKERFSLILESASTNQTSMYLCASSAPREQYFGPGTRLTVT.

The rearrangement uses TRBV27 and TRBJ2-7; 7 nucleotides agree with TRBD1. Germline CDR1 MNHEY, CDR2 SMNVEV (reference sequence). The CDR3 spans 17 residues. V shed 5 bases, J shed 4 bases, and the junction held 17 bases outside the gene matches. The chain's CDR3 is CASSILLPRQGRYEQYF. In DNA, the CDR3 is TGTGCCAGCAGTATCCTCCTTCCGCGACAGGGACGGTACGAGCAGTACTTC.

The chain combines TRBV7-3 with TRBJ2-1; a possible D gene is TRBD1 (5 bases). Germline values: CDR1 SGHTA, CDR2 FQGTGA. Trimming stripped 5 bases from V and 9 bases from J, with 14 bases between. CDR3 size: 13 residues. The CDR3 DNA sequence: TGTGCCAGCAGCGTACTTCAGGGTCTTGAGCAGTTCTTC. Protein product: CASSVLQGLEQFF.

The chain couples TRBV19 to TRBJ2-3; D not certain. The germline V gene encodes CDR1 LNHDA and CDR2 SQIVND (reference sequence). The CDR3 runs to 15 residues. V was shortened by 1 base and J by 0 bases, with 8 bases between the two germline ends. The CDR3 reads CASSIGAVSTDTQYF. Here the CDR3 DNA reads TGTGCCAGTAGTATAGGGGCGGTAAGCACAGATACGCAGTATTTT.

The genes are TRBV6-2 or TRBV6-3 and TRBJ2-3; unclear D gene. V gave up 2 bases and J gave up 4 bases, with 10 bases separating them. The CDR3 sequence is 14 residues long. Germline V gives CDR1 MNHEY, CDR2 SVGEGT. CDR3: CASSYIGSADTQYF. The CDR3 region has the DNA TGTGCCAGCAGTTACATAGGGTCGGCAGATACGCAGTATTTT.

This sequence joins TRBV6-2 or TRBV6-3 and TRBJ2-5; D is undetermined. Germline assignment: CDR1 MNHEY and CDR2 SVGEGT. Trimming pared 5 bases from V and 7 bases from J, leaving 11 bases between. CDR3 length: 12 residues. The CDR3 region has the DNA TGTGCCAGCAGTGTTCGATCCGGGACCCAGTACTTC. Amino acids: CASSVRSGTQYF.

The V gene is TRBV3-1 (or the pseudogene TRBV3-2), the J gene TRBJ2-5; D uncertain. The CDR3 loop spans 11 amino acids. V dropped 3 bases and J dropped 7 bases, with 6 bases sitting between them. CDR1 LGHDT and CDR2 YNNKEL come from the germline V gene (reference sequence). The CDR3 protein is CASSQRGTQYF. CDR3 bases: TGTGCCAGCAGCCAGAGAGGGACCCAGTACTTC.

The chain has TRBV28 and TRBJ2-7; D call uncertain. The CDR3 spans 14 residues. Per the germline V gene, CDR1 is MDHEN and CDR2 is SYDVKM. Trimming cost V 3 bases and J 3 bases, with 12 bases left between them. The CDR3 is CASSLRLKVYEQYF. The CDR3 DNA is TGTGCCAGCAGTTTGCGACTGAAAGTCTACGAGCAGTACTTC.

A single count supports this clone. The CDR3 DNA is TGTGCCAGCAGTCAAACAGGGTCGTATCGACAGACCCAGTACTTC. This encodes CASSQTGSYRQTQYF. The genes are TRBV6-6 and TRBJ2-5; D might be TRBD1 (6 bases). This CDR3 is 15 amino acids long. V was shortened by 5 bases and J by 6 bases, with 19 bases between the two germline ends. Germline lookup yields CDR1 MNHNY and CDR2 SVGAGI (reference sequence).

This clone was observed a handful of times. The chain couples TRBV4-1 to TRBJ2-7; D unresolved. V was cut by 4 bases and J by 2 bases, with 15 bases left in between. Germline V gene lookup returns CDR1 MGHRA and CDR2 YSYEKL. The CDR3 contains 15 residues. The CDR3 protein is CASSPLGNGPYEQYF. The CDR3 DNA is TGCGCCAGCAGCCCCCTAGGCAACGGTCCCTACGAGCAGTACTTC.

The chain joins TRBV29-1 to TRBJ1-1; D unresolved. The CDR3 has 12 residues. Between the trimmed V and J ends, which lost 4 bases and 5 bases, there was a span of 11 bases. CDR1 SQVTM and CDR2 ANQGSEA come from the germline V gene. The CDR3 loop is CSVVEGSTEAFF. For the CDR3, the DNA is TGCAGCGTTGTGGAAGGGAGTACTGAAGCTTTCTTT.

V and J are TRBV11-2 and TRBJ2-3; 8 nucleotides agree with TRBD2. The CDR3 is made up of 18 amino acids. The V segment lost 2 bases and the J segment 4 bases; nucleotides outside the gene matches: 14. Germline CDR1 is SGHAT and CDR2 is FQNNGV. The CDR3 DNA follows: TGTGCCAGCAGCTTATACCCCGGTTCGGGAGGGCCTTCAGATACGCAGTATTTT. As protein: CASSLYPGSGGPSDTQYF.

V and J are TRBV28 and TRBJ2-7; 8 nucleotides align to TRBD2. V gave up 2 bases and J gave up 4 bases; unmatched junction bases: 4. Per the germline V gene, CDR1 is MDHEN and CDR2 is SYDVKM. This CDR3 is 14 amino acids long. CDR3 coding DNA: TGTGCCAGCAGTTTAGCGGGAGGATCTTACGAGCAGTACTTC. Its translation: CASSLAGGSYEQYF.

This chain links TRBV30 with TRBJ1-5; tentative D call: TRBD1 (5 bases). The CDR3 runs 14 residues. Trimming removed 3 bases from V and 0 bases from J, with 9 bases in between. Germline assignment: CDR1 GTSNPN and CDR2 SVGIG (reference sequence). CDR3 protein: CAWSRTNSNQPQHF. CDR3 sequence (DNA): TGTGCCTGGAGCAGGACAAATAGCAATCAGCCCCAGCATTTT.

In this sample, this clone turned up many times. The J gene is TRBJ2-7, the V gene TRBV7-2; no reliable D call. Germline V gene data show CDR1 as SGHTA and CDR2 as FQGNSA. The CDR3 totals 12 residues. Between the trimmed V and J ends, which lost 5 bases and 6 bases, there was a span of 11 bases. CDR3 sequence reads: CASSLRWAEQYF. DNA for the CDR3: TGTGCCAGCAGCCTCCGGTGGGCCGAGCAGTACTTC.

V and J are TRBV19 and TRBJ1-5; possibly TRBD1 for D (6 bases). The CDR3 loop spans 14 amino acids. Germline CDR1 and CDR2: LNHDA and SQIVND (reference sequence). V was trimmed by 5 bases and J by 4 bases, leaving 12 bases between them. CDR3: CASSGQQGNQPQHF. The DNA for the CDR3 is TGTGCCAGTAGTGGTCAACAGGGAAATCAGCCCCAGCATTTT.